The T cell receptor beta chain described here comes from a study of patients and donors after allogeneic stem cell transplantation. The ends were cut back, 2 bases at V and 4 bases at J, with 12 bases in the middle. Germline V gives CDR1 SGHKS, CDR2 YYEKEE (reference sequence). CDR3 length: 15 amino acids. TCRdb called the RT-PCR reads again in MiXCR, with one record for every CDR3 protein. Of some 150,000 distinct CDR3 sequences in the sample, about a third were seen once. J is TRBJ2-2 and V is TRBV5-5, with D unclear. The sequencing input was blood, either unsorted or a sorted T cell fraction (not recorded which). The origin of this receptor is a human donor who was either an allogeneic HSCT recipient or a stem cell or donor lymphocyte infusion donor (not recorded which). It is not recorded whose cells these are; they may come from a transplant donor. Written as DNA, the CDR3 is TGTGCCAGCAGCTTCAGTACCGCCGGCACCGGGGAGCTGTTTTTT. Translating gives CASSFSTAGTGELFF.